This TCR beta chain was sequenced in a study of cytomegalovirus exposure and HLA in healthy donors. Study-level information: Of the donors genotyped, several hundred in all, around 77% fell in the Caucasian-associated ancestry cluster. Overall study findings and caveats: In a later analysis, TCR beta V- and J-gene trimming was associated with a missense DCLRE1C variant.

On this clone: Its antigen is as yet unknown.

Though nominally healthy at sampling, donors likely had unrecorded immune exposures. PCR primers comprised 60 Vbeta and 13 Jbeta primers. Assay: immunoSEQ multiplex PCR; the TCRdb copy retains only in-frame clones and omits some. The table shows 150,000 to 200,000 clones, with over 60% occurring only once. Germline CDR1 and CDR2: LGHNA and YNFKEQ. Trimming left V 1 base short and J 4 bases short, with 12 bases between. The CDR3 contains 15 residues. The receptor was isolated from a woman between 45 and 65 years old in good health and CMV-seropositive. V usage is TRBV4-2 and J usage is TRBJ2-3, with a tentative D call TRBD1 (5 bases). Sample: PBMCs. In DNA form, the CDR3 reads TGTGCCAGCAGCCAAGCCCCGCCACAGGCAGATACGCAGTATTTT. Translated, it gives CASSQAPPQADTQYF.